Following are 5 T cell receptor beta chains from one sample sequenced in a study of Ad26.COV2.S vaccination and SARS-CoV-2 variants. The treatment denotes: some 20 received Ad26.COV2.S at low or high dose, single or two shots; 5 received placebo; per-sample allocation not given. Specimen acquisition occurred on day 63 following the initial vaccine or placebo injection. Data came from immunoSEQ multiplex PCR; TCRdb stores just in-frame clones and leaves some out. The sample yields roughly 400,000 clones, roughly 90% seen once. The sequenced sample was peripheral blood, obtained in a trial of Ad26.COV2.S vaccine versus placebo. The origin of the receptors is a person between 18 and 59 years old who received the Ad26.COV2.S COVID-19 vaccine or a placebo.

This clone was counted a single time. The CDR3 spells CSVMTGLNTEAFF. The CDR3 DNA reads TGCAGCGTGATGACAGGATTGAACACTGAAGCTTTCTTT. The chain links TRBV29-1 to TRBJ1-1; weak D call: TRBD1 (6 bases). With 6 bases removed from V and 0 bases from J, the gap between germline ends came to 11 bases. The germline CDR1 and CDR2 sequences are SQVTM and ANQGSEA. This CDR3 spans 13 amino acids.

The chain is built from TRBV6-2 or TRBV6-3 and TRBJ2-1; D might be TRBD2 (7 bases). V lost 4 bases to trimming and J lost 6 bases, with 13 bases between them. The CDR3 runs to 14 residues. Germline lookup yields CDR1 MNHEY and CDR2 SVGEGT. CDR3 sequence: CASSLEGGGNEQFF. The CDR3 DNA follows: TGTGCCAGCAGTTTAGAGGGGGGGGGCAATGAGCAGTTCTTC.

CDR3 protein: CASSPAGTGSYEQYF. Written as DNA, the CDR3 is TGTGCCAGCTCACCCGCCGGGACAGGGTCCTACGAGCAGTACTTC. The chain links TRBV18 to TRBJ2-7, with 9 bases identical to TRBD1. Germline V gene lookup returns CDR1 KGHSH and CDR2 LQKENI. Trimming at V came to 3 bases and at J to 1 base, leaving 4 bases not matched to a gene. This CDR3 region has 15 residues.

The count of this clone is one. CDR3 nucleotides: TGCAGCGTTGAGGGCAGACAGGGCTACGAGCAGTACTTC. Translated: CSVEGRQGYEQYF. The chain couples TRBV29-1 to TRBJ2-7, with 7 bases matching TRBD1. The CDR3 length is 13 residues. Unmatched junction bases numbered 5, after V lost 3 bases and J lost 3 bases. From germline, CDR1 is SQVTM and CDR2 ANQGSEA.

This chain links TRBV28 with TRBJ1-4; TRBD1 aligns across 8 bases. V shed 6 bases and J 8 bases; nucleotides not matched to a gene: 11. The CDR3 loop spans 15 amino acids. The germline gives CDR1 MDHEN, CDR2 SYDVKM. The CDR3 bases are TGTGCCAGCAGATCATACAGGGGGTTTGGGGAAAAACTGTTTTTT. Its protein is CASRSYRGFGEKLFF. The full variable domain, rest sourced from reference TRBV28 and TRBJ1-4, is DVKVTQSSRYLVKRTGEKVFLECVQDMDHENMFWYRQDPGLGLRLIYFSYDVKMKEKGDIPEGYSVSREKKERFSLILESASTNQTSMYLCASRSYRGFGEKLFFGSGTQLSVL.